This T cell receptor (beta chain) was recovered during a study of preoperative IRX-2 immunotherapy in early breast cancer. Treatment here: preoperative locoregional IRX-2 cytokine immunotherapy. Turning to this clone: The junction departs from the called germline gene at one end, perhaps through a read error.

The data were produced by immunoSEQ multiplex PCR, yet TCRdb's version contains in-frame clones alone and is incomplete. This sample has roughly 27,000 clones, with nearly 80% found just once. The CDR3 extends over 14 amino acids. Germline V gives CDR1 GTSNPN, CDR2 SVGIG (reference sequence). This sample comprised lymph node tissue, obtained before IRX-2 immunotherapy. V usage is TRBV30 and J usage is TRBJ2-5; 10 bases map to TRBD2. The receptor comes from a human donor with breast cancer. The CDR3 nucleotides are TGTGCCTGGAGTTATAGCGGGGGGCAAGGGACCCAGTACTTC. Translated, it gives CAWSYSGGQGTQYF. Filled out from reference TRBV30 and TRBJ2-5, the complete variable domain reads SQTIHQWPATLVQPVGSPLSLECTVEGTSNPNLYWYRQAAGRGLQLLFYSVGIGQISSEVPQNLSASRPQDRQFILSSKKLLLSDSGFYLCAWSYSGGQGTQYFGPGTRLLVL.